Each of the 24 T cell receptor beta chains below was sequenced from the same sample in a study of blood T cell repertoires in COVID-19. Some clones are missing from TCRdb's copy, which holds only in-frame ones; the method was immunoSEQ multiplex PCR. Among 140,000 to 150,000 clones listed, 87% were seen once. Specimen: PBMCs or T cells enriched from blood (not recorded which). The receptors come from a man in his sixties who had recovered from COVID-19.

This chain connects TRBV3-1 (or the pseudogene TRBV3-2) to TRBJ2-4; 7 bases agree with TRBD1. J lost 1 base, V lost 3 bases, and 3 bases had no gene match. The CDR3 has 15 residues. Germline V gene lookup returns CDR1 LGHDT and CDR2 YNNKEL (reference sequence). The CDR3 spells CASSQTGYAKNIQYF. The CDR3 DNA follows: TGTGCCAGCAGCCAGACAGGGTATGCCAAAAACATTCAGTACTTC.

V gene TRBV30 combines with J gene TRBJ1-1, with unresolved D. This CDR3 has 12 residues. CDR1 and CDR2 from the germline V gene are GTSNPN and SVGIG (reference sequence). The V end lost 0 bases, the J end lost 7 bases, and 9 bases lay between the germline ends. CDR3 sequence reads: CAWSVTGVEAFF. CDR3 sequence (DNA): TGTGCCTGGAGTGTGACCGGAGTTGAAGCTTTCTTT.

This chain links TRBV4-1 with TRBJ1-1, with TRBD1 identical over 7 bases. CDR1 and CDR2 from the germline V gene are MGHRA and YSYEKL. The CDR3 totals 15 residues. V shed 2 bases and J 1 base; nucleotides not matched to a gene: 4. CDR3 protein: CASSQRGQKNTEAFF. The CDR3 nucleotides are TGCGCCAGCAGCCAAAGGGGACAGAAGAACACTGAAGCTTTCTTT.

Worth noting for this clone: An end of the junction differs from the germline gene, which may be a read error. V gene TRBV3-1 (or the pseudogene TRBV3-2) combines with J gene TRBJ1-1; unclear D gene. This CDR3 spans 12 amino acids. Looked up from germline, CDR1 is LGHDT and CDR2 is YNNKEL (reference sequence). CDR3 sequence (DNA): TGTGCCAGCACCGGTTCGAACTCCAATCTAGAGTTT. This encodes CASTGSNSNLEF.

The J gene is TRBJ2-7, the V gene TRBV27; 7 bases line up with TRBD2. Germline-derived CDR1 and CDR2 are MNHEY and SMNVEV (reference sequence). This CDR3 spans 15 amino acids. V trimming: 2 bases; J trimming: 6 bases; junction bases outside the gene matches: 10. CDR3 region: CASSLMGGPRGEQYF. CDR3 DNA sequence: TGTGCCAGCAGTTTAATGGGAGGGCCGCGCGGCGAGCAGTACTTC.

The genes are TRBV9 and TRBJ2-3; 9 nucleotides line up with TRBD1. J was trimmed by 3 bases and V by 0 bases; bases with no gene match: 20. This CDR3 comprises 21 residues. The germline V gene has CDR1 SGDLS and CDR2 YYNGEE. CDR3: CASSVDPGTGWDRRSTDTQYF. Here the CDR3 DNA reads TGTGCCAGCAGCGTAGATCCCGGGACAGGGTGGGATAGGAGGTCTACAGATACGCAGTATTTT.

The chain links TRBV29-1 to TRBJ1-1; D may be TRBD1 (5 bases). The CDR3 totals 13 residues. V lost 7 bases to trimming and J lost 0 bases, with 12 bases between them. The germline CDR1 and CDR2 sequences are SQVTM and ANQGSEA. The DNA of the CDR3 is TGCAGCGCGAGACAGTCCTTGAACACTGAAGCTTTCTTT. Translating gives CSARQSLNTEAFF.

V usage is TRBV2 and J usage is TRBJ2-7; 10 bases line up with TRBD1. Trimming took 3 bases from V and 6 from J; bases not matched to a gene: 11. Per the germline V gene, CDR1 is SNHLY and CDR2 is FYNNEI. This CDR3 is built from 16 residues. The chain's CDR3 is CASSESGTGVGREQYF. CDR3 nucleotide sequence: TGTGCCAGCAGTGAGTCCGGGACAGGGGTCGGACGCGAGCAGTACTTC.

The V call is TRBV7-3, the J call TRBJ2-2, with 9 bases aligning to TRBD1. The CDR3 contains 16 residues. Unmatched junction bases numbered 5, after V lost 6 bases and J lost 0 bases. Germline V gene data show CDR1 as SGHTA and CDR2 as FQGTGA. CDR3: CASRVTGGANTGELFF. CDR3 nucleotide sequence: TGTGCCAGCAGAGTAACAGGGGGCGCGAACACCGGGGAGCTGTTTTTT. Full variable domain (remainder filled in from reference TRBV7-3 and TRBJ2-2): GAGVSQTPSNKVTEKGKYVELRCDPISGHTALYWYRQSLGQGPEFLIYFQGTGAADDSGLPNDRFFAVRPEGSVSTLKIQRTERGDSAVYLCASRVTGGANTGELFFGEGSRLTVL.

The genes are TRBV28 and TRBJ1-6; 8 bases match TRBD1. Losses at the gene ends were 8 bases for V and 8 bases for J; bases not matched to a gene: 14. Germline lookup yields CDR1 MDHEN and CDR2 SYDVKM. This CDR3 region has 16 residues. The CDR3: CASLSYGGDRYSPLHF. CDR3 coding DNA: TGTGCCAGCCTAAGTTATGGAGGGGACAGGTATTCACCCCTCCACTTT. The full variable domain, with the rest looked up from reference TRBV28 and TRBJ1-6, is DVKVTQSSRYLVKRTGEKVFLECVQDMDHENMFWYRQDPGLGLRLIYFSYDVKMKEKGDIPEGYSVSREKKERFSLILESASTNQTSMYLCASLSYGGDRYSPLHFGNGTRLTVT.

The rearrangement links TRBV3-1 (or the pseudogene TRBV3-2) to TRBJ1-4; no clear D. This CDR3 contains 12 residues. Trimming shortened V by 5 bases and J by 14 bases, and 15 bases separated the two germline ends. Germline CDR1 LGHDT, CDR2 YNNKEL (reference sequence). CDR3 sequence: CASSYTGVRLFF. Here the CDR3 DNA reads TGTGCCAGCAGCTATACCGGGGTTAGGCTGTTTTTT.

The chain joins TRBV4-2 to TRBJ2-1, with 8 nucleotides matching TRBD2. Germline values: CDR1 LGHNA, CDR2 YNFKEQ. The CDR3 is 16 amino acids. V lost 0 bases, J lost 5 bases, and 6 bases stayed unmatched. DNA of the CDR3: TGTGCCAGCAGCCAAGATAGTCGGACTAGCAACAATGAGCAGTTCTTC. The encoded protein is CASSQDSRTSNNEQFF.

The rearrangement links TRBV6-1 to TRBJ1-5, with D maybe TRBD1 (5 bases). Per germline, CDR1 MNHNS and CDR2 SASEGT. This CDR3 comprises 14 residues. Deletions cut 3 bases from V and 3 bases from J, with 9 bases between. The CDR3 loop reads CASSDGGFNQPQHF. For the CDR3, the DNA is TGTGCCAGCAGTGATGGGGGGTTCAATCAGCCCCAGCATTTT.

J is TRBJ2-1 and V is TRBV3-1 (or the pseudogene TRBV3-2); a weak D match, TRBD2 (5 bases). The V gene lost 1 base and the J gene lost 4 bases, with 14 bases spanning the gap. Germline CDR1 and CDR2: LGHDT and YNNKEL (reference sequence). The CDR3 consists of 16 residues. The CDR3 nucleotides are TGTGCCAGCAGCCAAGTGGTAGGGAGTGATTACAATGAGCAGTTCTTC. It translates to CASSQVVGSDYNEQFF.

The chain combines TRBV27 with TRBJ1-1; D may be TRBD1 (5 bases). Looked up from germline, CDR1 is MNHEY and CDR2 is SMNVEV (reference sequence). Trimming took off 0 bases at V and 11 bases at J, with 22 bases between the two ends. This CDR3 region has 16 residues. CDR3 residues: CASSLSMWGGSGRAFF. In nucleotides, the CDR3 is TGTGCCAGCAGTTTATCGATGTGGGGGGGTTCGGGTCGGGCTTTCTTT.

The rearrangement links TRBV28 to TRBJ2-6; D uncertain. Germline-derived CDR1 and CDR2 are MDHEN and SYDVKM. The CDR3 has 14 amino acids. The V gene lost 2 bases and the J gene lost 0 bases, with 2 bases spanning the gap. The CDR3: CASSLLSGANVLTF. Here the CDR3 DNA reads TGTGCCAGCAGTTTACTCTCTGGGGCCAACGTCCTGACTTTC.

This chain uses TRBV5-1 with TRBJ2-6; a possible D gene is TRBD1 (5 bases). The ends were cut back, 4 bases at V and 2 bases at J, with 10 bases in the middle. Germline assignment: CDR1 SGHRS and CDR2 YFSETQ. CDR3 length: 15 residues. The CDR3 bases are TGCGCCAGCAGCCCCGACAGTACTGGGGCCAACGTCCTGACTTTC. It translates to CASSPDSTGANVLTF. Drawing the rest from reference TRBV5-1 and TRBJ2-6, the complete variable domain is KAGVTQTPRYLIKTRGQQVTLSCSPISGHRSVSWYQQTPGQGLQFLFEYFSETQRNKGNFPGRFSGRQFSNSRSEMNVSTLELGDSALYLCASSPDSTGANVLTFGAGSRLTVL.

The V gene is TRBV5-1, the J gene TRBJ1-1, with D possibly being TRBD1 (5 bases). V was shortened by 3 bases and J by 1 base, with 19 bases between the two germline ends. The length of the CDR3 is 17 residues. Germline values: CDR1 SGHRS, CDR2 YFSETQ. The CDR3 DNA is TGCGCCAGCAGCTCGGGAGATTGGGCAGGGTGGAACACTGAAGCTTTCTTT. This translates into CASSSGDWAGWNTEAFF. The entire variable domain, with the rest obtained from reference TRBV5-1 and TRBJ1-1, is as follows: KAGVTQTPRYLIKTRGQQVTLSCSPISGHRSVSWYQQTPGQGLQFLFEYFSETQRNKGNFPGRFSGRQFSNSRSEMNVSTLELGDSALYLCASSSGDWAGWNTEAFFGQGTRLTVV.

The chain has TRBV27 and TRBJ2-7, with a possible D match to TRBD1 (6 bases). V lost 2 bases to trimming and J lost 5 bases, with 16 bases between them. Germline assignment: CDR1 MNHEY and CDR2 SMNVEV (reference sequence). The CDR3 has 15 residues. The CDR3 bases are TGTGCCAGCAGTTTAGTCAGGGGCCTCCTGGACGAGCAGTACTTC. This translates into CASSLVRGLLDEQYF.

The chain couples TRBV11-2 to TRBJ1-2; D ambiguous. The CDR3 is 15 amino acids. Germline CDR1 and CDR2: SGHAT and FQNNGV. Trimming pared 5 bases from V and 6 bases from J, leaving 19 bases between. Written as DNA, the CDR3 is TGTGCCAGCAGCCCTCGGGGAGAGGGCAAGGATGGCTACACCTTC. This sequence encodes CASSPRGEGKDGYTF.

The chain is built from TRBV27 and TRBJ2-7, with D possibly being TRBD2 (6 bases). CDR1 MNHEY and CDR2 SMNVEV come from the germline V gene (reference sequence). With 1 base removed from V and 4 bases from J, the gap between germline ends came to 17 bases. The CDR3 extends over 16 amino acids. The CDR3 loop reads CASSLLGLDPRYEQYF. The CDR3 nucleotides read TGTGCCAGCAGTTTATTGGGACTCGACCCCCGGTACGAGCAGTACTTC.

The rearrangement joins TRBV29-1 to TRBJ2-1, with TRBD1 as a possible D gene (6 bases). This CDR3 is built from 14 residues. Between the trimmed V and J ends, which lost 0 bases and 8 bases, there was a span of 14 bases. Per the germline V gene, CDR1 is SQVTM and CDR2 is ANQGSEA. The CDR3 nucleotides are TGCAGCGTTGAAGATGGGACAAGGGATCATGAGCAGTTCTTC. Encoded protein: CSVEDGTRDHEQFF.

V gene TRBV4-1 combines with J gene TRBJ2-7; possible D gene TRBD2, 7 bases. The germline V and J ends were trimmed by 2 bases and 3 bases, with 23 bases remaining between them. This CDR3 is 18 amino acids long. The V gene's germline CDR1 is MGHRA and CDR2 YSYEKL. The CDR3 DNA is TGCGCCAGCAGCCAAACGGGGGGCCGACGCCCAAGAGACTACGAGCAGTACTTC. Its protein product is CASSQTGGRRPRDYEQYF.

The V call is TRBV7-2, the J call TRBJ2-7; 10 nucleotides match TRBD2. The CDR3 spans 13 residues. CDR1 and CDR2 from the germline V gene are SGHTA and FQGNSA. Germline trimming cut 4 bases from V and 4 bases from J; bases unmatched to any gene: 1. The CDR3 DNA is TGTGCCAGCAGCTGGACTAGCGGTTACGAGCAGTACTTC. Translated, it gives CASSWTSGYEQYF. Using reference TRBV7-2 and TRBJ2-7 for the parts outside the CDR3, the full variable domain is GAGVSQSPSNKVTEKGKDVELRCDPISGHTALYWYRQSLGQGLEFLIYFQGNSAPDKSGLPSDRFSAERTGGSVSTLTIQRTQQEDSAVYLCASSWTSGYEQYFGPGTRLTVT.